The source of this T cell receptor beta chain is a study of brain T cells in children with intractable seizures. Broader study findings: Patients' HCMV serostatus was unknown; virus specificity rests on CDR3 similarity alone. Absence of clones before surgery may stem from lower sequencing depth.

Only in-frame clones appear in the TCRdb table, and some are missing; sequencing was by immunoSEQ multiplex PCR. The data show some 64,000 clones, 95% to 97% seen once. Only cases whose brain tissue showed the highest T cell transcript signatures were sequenced. At least one anti-epileptic drug was given before surgery. Germline V gives CDR1 SGDLS, CDR2 YYNGEE. The CDR3 runs 16 residues. The V gene lost 0 bases and the J gene lost 7 bases, with 17 bases spanning the gap. With regard to this clone: Its antigen is unidentified.

The chain carries TRBV9 and TRBJ2-1; D unclear. The sequence was obtained from a boy under two years old with focal cortical dysplasia and intractable seizures. Source: peripheral blood, taken at surgery. The CDR3 is CASSVARVVPMNEQFF. CDR3 DNA sequence: TGTGCCAGCAGCGTAGCTAGAGTGGTACCGATGAATGAGCAGTTCTTC.